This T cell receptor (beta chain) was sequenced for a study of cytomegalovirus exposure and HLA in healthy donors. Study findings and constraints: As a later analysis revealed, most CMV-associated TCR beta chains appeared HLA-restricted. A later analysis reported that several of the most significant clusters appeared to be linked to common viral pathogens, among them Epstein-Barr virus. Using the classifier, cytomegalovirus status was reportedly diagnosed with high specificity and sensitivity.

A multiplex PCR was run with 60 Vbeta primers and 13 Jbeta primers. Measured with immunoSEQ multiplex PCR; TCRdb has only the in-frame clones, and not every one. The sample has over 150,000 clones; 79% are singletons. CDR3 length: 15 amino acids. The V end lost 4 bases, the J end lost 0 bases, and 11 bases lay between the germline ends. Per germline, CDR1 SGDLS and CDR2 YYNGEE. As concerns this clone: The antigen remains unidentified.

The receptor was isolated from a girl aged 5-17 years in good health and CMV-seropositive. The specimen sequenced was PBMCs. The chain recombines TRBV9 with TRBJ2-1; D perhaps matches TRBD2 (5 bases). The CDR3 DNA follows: TGTGCCAGCAGCCCCGACGGGGTCTCCTACAATGAGCAGTTCTTC. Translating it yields CASSPDGVSYNEQFF.